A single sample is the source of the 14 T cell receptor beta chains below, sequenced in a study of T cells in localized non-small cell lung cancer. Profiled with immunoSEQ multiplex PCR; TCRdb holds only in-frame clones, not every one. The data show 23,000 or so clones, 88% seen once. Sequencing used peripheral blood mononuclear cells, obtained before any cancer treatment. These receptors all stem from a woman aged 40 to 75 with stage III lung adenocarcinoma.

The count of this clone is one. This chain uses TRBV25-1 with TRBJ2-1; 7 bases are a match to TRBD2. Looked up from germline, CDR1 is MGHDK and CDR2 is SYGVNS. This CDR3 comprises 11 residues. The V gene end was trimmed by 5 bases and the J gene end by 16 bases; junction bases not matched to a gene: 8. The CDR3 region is CASSSAGVVFF. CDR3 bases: TGTGCCAGCAGTTCCGCGGGAGTCGTTTTCTTC.

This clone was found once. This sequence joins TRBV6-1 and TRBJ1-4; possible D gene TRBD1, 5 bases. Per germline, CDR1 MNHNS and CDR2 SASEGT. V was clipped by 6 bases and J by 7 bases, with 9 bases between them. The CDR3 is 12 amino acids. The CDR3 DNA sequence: TGTGCCAGCAGGGGGGAAATTGAAAAACTGTTTTTT. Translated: CASRGEIEKLFF.

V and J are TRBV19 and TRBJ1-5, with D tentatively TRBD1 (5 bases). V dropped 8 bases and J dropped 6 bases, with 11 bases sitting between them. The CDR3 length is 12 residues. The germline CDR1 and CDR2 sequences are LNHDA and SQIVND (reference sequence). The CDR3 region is CASSGAGQPQHF. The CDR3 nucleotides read TGTGCCAGTTCTGGGGCCGGTCAGCCCCAGCATTTT.

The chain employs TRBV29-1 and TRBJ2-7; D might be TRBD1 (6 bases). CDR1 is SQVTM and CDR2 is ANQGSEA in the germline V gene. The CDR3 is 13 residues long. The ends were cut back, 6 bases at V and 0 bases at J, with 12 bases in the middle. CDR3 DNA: TGCAGCGTCCTGACAGGCGTCTCCTACGAGCAGTACTTC. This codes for CSVLTGVSYEQYF.

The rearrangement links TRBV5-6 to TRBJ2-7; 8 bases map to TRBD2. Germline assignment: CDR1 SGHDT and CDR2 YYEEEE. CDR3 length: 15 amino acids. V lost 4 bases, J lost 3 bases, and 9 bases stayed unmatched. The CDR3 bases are TGTGCCAGCAGCCCCGGGGGGGAGGGGGTCTACGAGCAGTACTTC. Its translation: CASSPGGEGVYEQYF.

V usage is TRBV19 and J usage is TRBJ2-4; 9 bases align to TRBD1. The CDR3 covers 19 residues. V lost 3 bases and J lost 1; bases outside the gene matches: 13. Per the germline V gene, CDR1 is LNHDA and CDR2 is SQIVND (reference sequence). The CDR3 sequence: CASSIMGQGPSSAKNIQYF. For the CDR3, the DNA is TGTGCCAGTAGTATCATGGGACAGGGCCCATCCTCGGCCAAAAACATTCAGTACTTC.

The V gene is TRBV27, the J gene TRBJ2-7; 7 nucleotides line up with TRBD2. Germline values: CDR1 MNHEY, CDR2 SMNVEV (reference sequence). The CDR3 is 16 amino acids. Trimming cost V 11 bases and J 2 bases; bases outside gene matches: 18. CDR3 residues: CASFGASGGSPYEQYF. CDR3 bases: TGTGCCTCCTTCGGGGCTAGCGGAGGAAGCCCCTACGAGCAGTACTTC.

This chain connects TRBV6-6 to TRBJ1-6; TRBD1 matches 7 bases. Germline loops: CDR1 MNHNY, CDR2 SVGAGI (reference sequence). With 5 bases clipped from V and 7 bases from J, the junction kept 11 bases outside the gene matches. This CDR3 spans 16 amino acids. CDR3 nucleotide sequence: TGTGCCAGCAGTCCCACAGGGGTCACCCAAAATTCACCCCTCCACTTT. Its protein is CASSPTGVTQNSPLHF.

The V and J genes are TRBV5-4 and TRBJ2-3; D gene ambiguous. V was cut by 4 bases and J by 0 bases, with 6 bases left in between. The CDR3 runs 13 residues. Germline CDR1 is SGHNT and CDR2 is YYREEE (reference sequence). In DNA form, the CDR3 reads TGTGCCAGCAGCGACCCTAGCACAGATACGCAGTATTTT. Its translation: CASSDPSTDTQYF.

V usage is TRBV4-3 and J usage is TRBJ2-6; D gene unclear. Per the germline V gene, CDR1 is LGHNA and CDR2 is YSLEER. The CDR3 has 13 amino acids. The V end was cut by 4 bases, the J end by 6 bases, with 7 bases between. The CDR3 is CASSRGLANVLTF. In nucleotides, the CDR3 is TGCGCCAGCAGCCGCGGCTTGGCCAACGTCCTGACTTTC.

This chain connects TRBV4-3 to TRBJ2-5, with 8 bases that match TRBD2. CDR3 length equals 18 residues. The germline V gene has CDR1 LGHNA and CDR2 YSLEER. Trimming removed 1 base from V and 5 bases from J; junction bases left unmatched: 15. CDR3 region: CASSQVHSRAGGRETQYF. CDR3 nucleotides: TGCGCCAGCAGCCAAGTTCATTCCCGGGCGGGGGGACGTGAGACCCAGTACTTC.

CDR3 in DNA: TGTGCCAGCAGCAGACAGGGCAACTACGAGCAGTACTTC. This translates into CASSRQGNYEQYF. The rearrangement uses TRBV5-5 and TRBJ2-7; TRBD1 matches at 7 bases. Trimming cost V 4 bases and J 3 bases; bases outside gene matches: 4. Germline lookup yields CDR1 SGHKS and CDR2 YYEKEE (reference sequence). The CDR3 sequence is 13 residues long.

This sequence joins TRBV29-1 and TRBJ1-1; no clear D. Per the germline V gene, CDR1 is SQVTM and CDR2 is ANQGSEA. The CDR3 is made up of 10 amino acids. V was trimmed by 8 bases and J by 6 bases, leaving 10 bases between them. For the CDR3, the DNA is TGCAGCATGGGTGACTCTGAAGCTTTCTTT. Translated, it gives CSMGDSEAFF.

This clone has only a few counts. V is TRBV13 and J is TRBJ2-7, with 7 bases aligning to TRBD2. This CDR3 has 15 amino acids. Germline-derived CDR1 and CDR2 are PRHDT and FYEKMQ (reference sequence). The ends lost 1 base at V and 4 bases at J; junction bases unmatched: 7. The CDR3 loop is CASSLAATGGYEQYF. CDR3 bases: TGTGCCAGCAGCTTAGCGGCGACGGGGGGTTACGAGCAGTACTTC. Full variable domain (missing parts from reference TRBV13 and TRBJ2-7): AAGVIQSPRHLIKEKRETATLKCYPIPRHDTVYWYQQGPGQDPQFLISFYEKMQSDKGSIPDRFSAQQFSDYHSELNMSSLELGDSALYFCASSLAATGGYEQYFGPGTRLTVT.